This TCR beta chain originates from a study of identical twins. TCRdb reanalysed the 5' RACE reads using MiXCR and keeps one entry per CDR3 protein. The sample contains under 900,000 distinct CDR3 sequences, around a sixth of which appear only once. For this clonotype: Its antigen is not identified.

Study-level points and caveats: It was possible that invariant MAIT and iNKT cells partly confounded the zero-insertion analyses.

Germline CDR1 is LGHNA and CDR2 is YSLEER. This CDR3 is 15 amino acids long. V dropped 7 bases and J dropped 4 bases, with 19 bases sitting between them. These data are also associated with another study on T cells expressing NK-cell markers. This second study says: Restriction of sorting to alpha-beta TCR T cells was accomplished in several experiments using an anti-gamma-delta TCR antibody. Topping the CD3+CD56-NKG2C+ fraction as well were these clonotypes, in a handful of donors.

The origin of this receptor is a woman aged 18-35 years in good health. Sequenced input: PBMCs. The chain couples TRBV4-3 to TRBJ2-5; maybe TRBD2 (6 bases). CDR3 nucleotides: TGCGCCAGCATAGGTCACCCACTAGCTCGAGAGACCCAGTACTTC. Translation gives CASIGHPLARETQYF.